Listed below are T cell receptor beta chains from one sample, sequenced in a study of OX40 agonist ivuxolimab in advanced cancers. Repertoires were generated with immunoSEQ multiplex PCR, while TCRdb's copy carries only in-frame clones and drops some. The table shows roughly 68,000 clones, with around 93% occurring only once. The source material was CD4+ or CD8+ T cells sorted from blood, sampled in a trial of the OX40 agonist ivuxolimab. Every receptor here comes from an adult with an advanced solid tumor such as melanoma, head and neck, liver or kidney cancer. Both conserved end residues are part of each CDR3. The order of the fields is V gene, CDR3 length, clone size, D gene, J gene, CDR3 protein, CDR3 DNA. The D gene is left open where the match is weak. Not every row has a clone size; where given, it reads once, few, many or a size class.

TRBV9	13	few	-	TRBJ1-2	CASSVVQDRGYTF	TGTGCCAGCAGCGTCGTTCAGGACAGAGGCTACACCTTC
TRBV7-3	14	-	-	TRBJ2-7	CASSLTVSTHEQYF	TGTGCCAGCAGCTTAACCGTATCGACTCACGAGCAGTACTTC
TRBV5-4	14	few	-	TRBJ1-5	CASSAEGPDQPQHF	TGTGCCAGCAGCGCCGAGGGCCCCGATCAGCCCCAGCATTTT
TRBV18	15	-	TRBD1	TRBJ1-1	CASSPRRTGHTEAFF	TGTGCCAGCTCACCAAGGAGGACAGGGCACACTGAAGCTTTCTTT
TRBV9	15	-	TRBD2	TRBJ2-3	CASSTAGGGSDTQYF	TGTGCCAGCAGCACAGCGGGGGGTGGCTCGGATACGCAGTATTTT
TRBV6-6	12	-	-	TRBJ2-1	CASSRGGNEQFF	TGTGCCAGCAGTCGAGGGGGGAATGAGCAGTTCTTC
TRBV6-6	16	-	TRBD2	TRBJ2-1	CASGLAGAPAPHEQFF	TGTGCCAGCGGGCTAGCGGGAGCCCCAGCCCCCCATGAGCAGTTCTTC
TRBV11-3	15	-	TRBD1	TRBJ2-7	CASSGWGQGAREQYF	TGTGCCAGCAGCGGATGGGGACAGGGGGCAAGGGAGCAGTACTTC
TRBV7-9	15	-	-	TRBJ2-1	CASSPRGLSYNEQFF	TGTGCCAGCAGCCCCAGAGGGCTCTCCTACAATGAGCAGTTCTTC
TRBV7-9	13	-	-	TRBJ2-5	CASIGGNQETQYF	TGTGCCAGCATCGGGGGAAATCAAGAGACCCAGTACTTC
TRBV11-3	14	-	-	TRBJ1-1	CASSHEGVDPEAFF	TGTGCCAGCAGCCACGAGGGGGTAGACCCTGAAGCTTTCTTT
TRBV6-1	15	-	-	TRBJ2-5	CASSEVQPPQETQYF	TGTGCCAGCAGTGAAGTACAGCCACCCCAAGAGACCCAGTACTTC
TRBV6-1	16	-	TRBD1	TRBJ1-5	CASSDRDRGDGQPQHF	TGTGCCAGCAGTGACCGGGACAGGGGGGATGGTCAGCCCCAGCATTTT
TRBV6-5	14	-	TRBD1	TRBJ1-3	CASSYSTGLDTIYF	TGTGCCAGCAGTTACTCGACAGGGCTGGACACCATATATTTT
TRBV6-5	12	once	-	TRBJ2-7	CASSLRAGEQYF	TGTGCCAGCAGTTTGCGGGCGGGCGAGCAGTACTTC
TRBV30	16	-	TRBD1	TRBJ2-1	CAWSALDREYANEQFF	TGTGCCTGGAGTGCCCTCGACAGGGAATATGCCAATGAGCAGTTCTTC
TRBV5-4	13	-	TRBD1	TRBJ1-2	CASSLTGDYGYTF	TGTGCCAGCAGCTTGACAGGGGACTATGGCTACACCTTC
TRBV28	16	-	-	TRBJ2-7	CASSPEGEKGFYEQYF	TGTGCCAGCAGTCCTGAGGGGGAAAAGGGCTTCTACGAGCAGTACTTC
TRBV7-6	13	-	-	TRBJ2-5	CASSGGPQETQYF	TGTGCCAGCAGCGGGGGGCCCCAAGAGACCCAGTACTTC
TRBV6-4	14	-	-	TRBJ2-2	CASSVAPGAGELFF	TGTGCCAGCAGTGTAGCGCCCGGTGCGGGGGAGCTGTTTTTT
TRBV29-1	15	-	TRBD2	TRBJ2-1	CSGARLAGEDNEQFF	TGCAGCGGTGCTCGACTAGCGGGAGAGGATAATGAGCAGTTCTTC
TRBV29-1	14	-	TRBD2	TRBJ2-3	CSVEGGSITDTQYF	TGCAGCGTTGAAGGCGGGAGTATCACAGATACGCAGTATTTT
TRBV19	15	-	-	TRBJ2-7	CASSTLPTRTGEQYF	TGTGCCAGTAGTACCCTCCCGACGAGAACCGGCGAGCAGTACTTC
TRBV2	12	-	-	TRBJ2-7	CASTERVYEQYF	TGTGCCAGCACCGAACGGGTTTACGAGCAGTACTTC
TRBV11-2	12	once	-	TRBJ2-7	CASARMVSEQYF	TGTGCCAGCGCTAGGATGGTATCCGAGCAGTACTTC
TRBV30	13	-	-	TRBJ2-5	CAWSRTLQETQYF	TGTGCCTGGAGTCGAACACTCCAAGAGACCCAGTACTTC
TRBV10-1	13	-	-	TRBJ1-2	CASSPGLDYGYTF	TGCGCCAGCAGCCCCGGACTGGACTATGGCTACACCTTC
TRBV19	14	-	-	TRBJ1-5	CASSRVYSNQPQHF	TGTGCCAGTAGTAGGGTGTATAGCAATCAGCCCCAGCATTTT
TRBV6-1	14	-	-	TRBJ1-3	CASRSDRLGNTIYF	TGTGCCAGCAGGTCGGATCGCTTAGGAAACACCATATATTTT
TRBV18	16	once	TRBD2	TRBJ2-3	CASSPREGWSTDTQYF	TGTGCCAGCTCACCGCGGGAGGGCTGGAGCACAGATACGCAGTATTTT
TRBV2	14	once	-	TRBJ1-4	CASSHGTLDEKLFF	TGTGCCAGCTCGCATGGGACTCTGGATGAAAAACTGTTTTTT
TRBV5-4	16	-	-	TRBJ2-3	CASSPARGASTDTQYF	TGTGCCAGCAGCCCCGCCCGGGGGGCTAGCACAGATACGCAGTATTTT
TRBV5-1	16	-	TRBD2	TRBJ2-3	CASSLYQRGGTDTQYF	TGCGCCAGCAGCTTGTACCAGCGGGGGGGCACAGATACGCAGTATTTT
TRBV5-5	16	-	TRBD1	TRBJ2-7	CASSPQAAGGSYEQYF	TGTGCCAGCAGCCCCCAAGCGGCAGGGGGCTCCTACGAGCAGTACTTC
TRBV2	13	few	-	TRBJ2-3	CASSEGVSPSTFF	TGTGCCAGCAGTGAAGGGGTTAGCCCCTCGACTTTTTTT
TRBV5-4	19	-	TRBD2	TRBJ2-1	CASSLAVSGGAWAYNEQFF	TGTGCCAGCAGCTTGGCGGTTAGCGGGGGGGCATGGGCCTACAATGAGCAGTTCTTC
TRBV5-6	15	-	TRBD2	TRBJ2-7	CASSAIAGRSYEQYF	TGTGCCAGCAGCGCCATAGCGGGGAGATCCTACGAGCAGTACTTC
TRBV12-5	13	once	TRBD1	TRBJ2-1	CASGTGSYNEQFF	TGTGCTAGTGGGACAGGGTCCTACAATGAGCAGTTCTTC
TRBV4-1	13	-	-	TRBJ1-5	CASSQEDGRPQHF	TGCGCCAGCAGCCAAGAAGACGGCCGGCCCCAGCATTTT
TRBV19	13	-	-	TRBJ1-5	CASTGKLSQPQHF	TGTGCCAGTACGGGCAAGTTGAGCCAGCCCCAGCATTTT
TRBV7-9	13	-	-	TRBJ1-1	CASSLSLNTEAFF	TGTGCCAGCAGCTTATCCCTGAACACTGAAGCTTTCTTT
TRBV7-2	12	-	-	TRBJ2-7	CASSLTGYEQYF	TGTGCCAGCAGCTTAACCGGGTACGAGCAGTACTTC
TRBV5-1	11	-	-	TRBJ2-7	CASSLIDEQYF	TGCGCCAGCAGCTTGATCGACGAGCAGTACTTC
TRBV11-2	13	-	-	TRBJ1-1	CASSLGGNTEAFF	TGTGCCAGCAGCTTAGGAGGGAACACTGAAGCTTTCTTT
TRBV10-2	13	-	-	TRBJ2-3	CASSEPRAGTQYF	TGCGCCAGCAGTGAGCCGAGGGCGGGTACGCAGTATTTT
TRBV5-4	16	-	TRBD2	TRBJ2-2	CASSSGLAGNTGELFF	TGTGCCAGCAGCTCGGGACTAGCGGGGAACACCGGGGAGCTGTTTTTT
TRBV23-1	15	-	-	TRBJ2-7	CASSQPTGEIYEQYF	TGCGCCAGCAGTCAACCCACGGGGGAGATCTACGAGCAGTACTTC
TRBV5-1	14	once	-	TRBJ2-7	CASKKLEEPYEQYF	TGCGCCAGCAAAAAACTAGAAGAACCGTACGAGCAGTACTTC
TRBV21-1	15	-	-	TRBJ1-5	CASSKRVEENQPQHF	TGTGCCAGCAGCAAAAGGGTCGAGGAGAATCAGCCCCAGCATTTT
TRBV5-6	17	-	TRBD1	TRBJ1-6	CASSSLGQGGFNSPLHF	TGTGCCAGCAGCTCCCTCGGACAGGGCGGATTTAATTCACCCCTCCACTTT